This paragraph reports one T cell receptor beta chain. The antigen is not known. This entry is derived from a study of T cell repertoires in cytomegalovirus infection. MiXCR, applied by TCRdb to the reads, yields one record per CDR3 protein. The data hold a few hundred thousand distinct CDR3 sequences, with about a third observed a single time. Germline loops: CDR1 MGHDK, CDR2 SYGVNS. CDR3 length: 14 amino acids. V lost 7 bases and J lost 5, with 14 bases in between. Sequenced here: cultured PBMCs, sampled from culture after CMV antigen stimulation. This clonotype was sampled from a human donor in good health (CMV status not recorded). Some clones in this sample may be carry-over from other donors' samples. This rearrangement joins TRBV25-1 to TRBJ2-2, with D maybe TRBD2 (6 bases). CDR3 protein: CASNRAGGTGELFF. CDR3 coding DNA: TGTGCCAGCAATCGGGCCGGAGGGACCGGGGAGCTGTTTTTT.